The 32 T cell receptor beta chains reported below all come from one sample, sequenced in a study of cytomegalovirus exposure and HLA in healthy donors. A multiplex PCR was run with 60 Vbeta primers and 13 Jbeta primers. Clones were sequenced by immunoSEQ multiplex PCR, and TCRdb holds only the in-frame ones, with some missing. Here the sample table reports around 52,000 clones. Sequenced input: PBMCs. The receptors originated from a man aged 40-50 years in good health and CMV-seropositive.

The CDR3 spells CASRNNGGKMPEAFF. Written as DNA, the CDR3 is TGTGCCAGCAGGAACAACGGGGGAAAAATGCCTGAAGCTTTCTTT. The V and J genes are TRBV13 and TRBJ1-1; possible D gene TRBD1, 5 bases. Trimming shortened V by 6 bases and J by 6 bases, and 20 bases separated the two germline ends. The CDR3 extends over 15 amino acids. The germline V gene has CDR1 PRHDT and CDR2 FYEKMQ (reference sequence).

The V call is TRBV7-3, the J call TRBJ2-7, with D unresolved. Trimming cost V 3 bases and J 0 bases, with 6 bases left between them. The CDR3 is 13 residues long. From germline, CDR1 is SGHTA and CDR2 FQGTGA. CDR3 region: CASSFGSSYEQYF. Here the CDR3 DNA reads TGTGCCAGCAGCTTCGGGTCCTCCTACGAGCAGTACTTC.

The chain recombines TRBV30 with TRBJ1-1; 8 bases are shared with TRBD1. Germline CDR1 reads GTSNPN; CDR2 reads SVGIG (reference sequence). The CDR3 extends over 13 amino acids. Trimming took 0 bases from V and 3 from J; bases not matched to a gene: 0. The CDR3 sequence is CAWSVQGDTEAFF. The CDR3 DNA follows: TGTGCCTGGAGTGTACAGGGGGACACTGAAGCTTTCTTT.

The chain couples TRBV4-2 to TRBJ2-3; TRBD1 matches at 8 bases. J lost 6 bases, V lost 1 base, and 9 bases had no gene match. Germline V gene sequence: CDR1 LGHNA, CDR2 YNFKEQ. This CDR3 is 16 amino acids long. CDR3 region: CASSQARQGHLDTQYF. The CDR3 bases are TGTGCCAGCAGCCAAGCCAGACAGGGGCACTTGGATACGCAGTATTTT.

The CDR3 DNA reads TGCAGCGTGGGGACTAGCGGGGTAGAGACCCAGTACTTC. It translates to CSVGTSGVETQYF. The chain uses TRBV29-1 and TRBJ2-5; 13 bases line up with TRBD2. The junction had 2 bases not matched to a gene; V was cut back by 6 bases and J by 4 bases. The CDR3 covers 13 residues. Germline V CDR1 and CDR2: SQVTM, ANQGSEA.

Details on this clone: Other nucleotide sequences in the sample specify the same CDR3. The chain employs TRBV4-2 and TRBJ2-7; 9 nucleotides match TRBD1. From germline, CDR1 is LGHNA and CDR2 YNFKEQ. The CDR3 is made up of 15 amino acids. Trimming cost V 2 bases and J 2 bases; bases outside gene matches: 4. CDR3: CASSQLGDRAYEQYF. The CDR3 nucleotides are TGTGCCAGCAGCCAACTAGGGGACAGGGCCTACGAGCAGTACTTC.

The V call is TRBV9, the J call TRBJ2-5, with TRBD2 identical over 9 bases. Unmatched junction bases numbered 4, after V lost 0 bases and J lost 4 bases. There are 15 residues in the CDR3. Germline CDR1 reads SGDLS; CDR2 reads YYNGEE. Here the CDR3 DNA reads TGTGCCAGCAGCGTAGCAGCGGGGGGTAGAGAGACCCAGTACTTC. Translating it yields CASSVAAGGRETQYF.

This chain uses TRBV18 with TRBJ2-7, with a tentative D call TRBD2 (6 bases). V shed 1 base and J shed 5 bases, with 15 bases lying between them. Germline CDR1 and CDR2: KGHSH and LQKENI. CDR3 length: 15 amino acids. The CDR3 here is CASSPLTGGINEQYF. The DNA of the CDR3 is TGTGCCAGCTCACCACTCACTGGGGGGATCAACGAGCAGTACTTC. The whole variable domain, remainder taken from reference TRBV18 and TRBJ2-7, is NAGVMQNPRHLVRRRGQEARLRCSPMKGHSHVYWYRQLPEEGLKFMVYLQKENIIDESGMPKERFSAEFPKEGPSILRIQQVVRGDSAAYFCASSPLTGGINEQYFGPGTRLTVT.

The chain uses TRBV9 and TRBJ2-3, with D perhaps matching TRBD2 (6 bases). The V and J ends lost 3 bases and 3 bases respectively, with 17 bases between them. Germline V gives CDR1 SGDLS, CDR2 YYNGEE. The CDR3 is 16 amino acids. CDR3 sequence (DNA): TGTGCCAGCAGCGGAATTAGCGGCCCCGGGACAGATACGCAGTATTTT. It is translated as CASSGISGPGTDTQYF. The entire variable domain, with the rest obtained from reference TRBV9 and TRBJ2-3, is as follows: DSGVTQTPKHLITATGQRVTLRCSPRSGDLSVYWYQQSLDQGLQFLIQYYNGEERAKGNILERFSAQQFPDLHSELNLSSLELGDSALYFCASSGISGPGTDTQYFGPGTRLTVL.

The J gene is TRBJ2-7, the V gene TRBV30, with 9 bases identical to TRBD1. Germline CDR1 and CDR2: GTSNPN and SVGIG (reference sequence). The length of the CDR3 is 11 residues. V lost 7 bases, J lost 5 bases, and 3 bases stayed unmatched. The CDR3 region has the DNA TGTGCCTCCCGGGACAGGGACGAGCAGTACTTC. As protein: CASRDRDEQYF.

In DNA form, the CDR3 reads TGTGCCAGCAGCGAGGACAGGCGTAGGGGCTACACCTTC. It specifies CASSEDRRRGYTF. J is TRBJ1-2 and V is TRBV7-2; 7 positions agree with TRBD1. Germline loops: CDR1 SGHTA, CDR2 FQGNSA. V was pared by 5 bases and J by 8 bases, with 8 bases of the junction left unmatched. The CDR3 is made up of 13 amino acids.

The rearrangement uses TRBV5-6 and TRBJ2-5, with D tentatively TRBD2 (5 bases). This CDR3 spans 13 amino acids. Trimming took 2 bases from V and 4 from J, leaving 9 bases between them. Germline lookup yields CDR1 SGHDT and CDR2 YYEEEE. The CDR3 DNA is TGTGCCAGCAGCTTCGAGGGTATAGAGACCCAGTACTTC. It specifies CASSFEGIETQYF.

This chain connects TRBV27 to TRBJ2-2; D is uncertain. This CDR3 spans 15 amino acids. Germline CDR1 is MNHEY and CDR2 is SMNVEV (reference sequence). V was pared by 4 bases and J by 6 bases, with 15 bases between. In DNA form, the CDR3 reads TGTGCCAGCAGTTGGTCGGGTAGAAACTCCGGGGAGCTGTTTTTT. Translation: CASSWSGRNSGELFF.

The chain is built from TRBV7-3 and TRBJ2-7, with D tentatively TRBD1 (5 bases). The germline CDR1 and CDR2 sequences are SGHTA and FQGTGA. This CDR3 has 13 amino acids. The ends were cut back, 5 bases at V and 6 bases at J, with 14 bases in the middle. CDR3 DNA sequence: TGTGCCAGCAGCCCGCCTTGGGGCGGCGAGCAGTACTTC. Protein sequence: CASSPPWGGEQYF.

The chain employs TRBV29-1 and TRBJ2-7; D not resolved. The V and J ends lost 4 bases and 2 bases respectively, with 12 bases between them. Looked up from germline, CDR1 is SQVTM and CDR2 is ANQGSEA. The CDR3 covers 13 residues. CDR3 DNA: TGCAGCGTTGCTTTATCCAGTGCCTACGAGCAGTACTTC. Translating it yields CSVALSSAYEQYF.

This chain links TRBV7-2 with TRBJ2-7, with 9 bases aligning to TRBD1. J gave up 6 bases and V 4 bases, and 7 bases lay outside the gene matches. Germline-derived CDR1 and CDR2 are SGHTA and FQGNSA. CDR3 length: 14 amino acids. DNA for the CDR3: TGTGCCAGCAGCTCTACACAGGGGGCGGTCGAGCAGTACTTC. As protein: CASSSTQGAVEQYF.

The chain recombines TRBV19 with TRBJ2-7, with TRBD1 identical over 8 bases. This CDR3 is built from 17 residues. CDR1 is LNHDA and CDR2 is SQIVND in the germline V gene (reference sequence). The V and J ends lost 4 bases and 2 bases, in that order; junction bases with no gene match: 13. CDR3 sequence reads: CASSSSIGTGLPYEQYF. DNA for the CDR3: TGTGCCAGTAGTAGCAGCATCGGGACAGGTCTCCCCTACGAGCAGTACTTC. The full variable domain, in which reference TRBV19 and TRBJ2-7 provide the parts outside the CDR3, is DGGITQSPKYLFRKEGQNVTLSCEQNLNHDAMYWYRQDPGQGLRLIYYSQIVNDFQKGDIAEGYSVSREKKESFPLTVTSAQKNPTAFYLCASSSSIGTGLPYEQYFGPGTRLTVT.

The J gene is TRBJ2-7, the V gene TRBV6-6; 8 nucleotides match TRBD1. Germline trimming cut 7 bases from V and 6 bases from J; bases unmatched to any gene: 11. The CDR3 loop spans 14 amino acids. Looked up from germline, CDR1 is MNHNY and CDR2 is SVGAGI (reference sequence). CDR3 in DNA: TGTGCCAGCATCCGACAGGGGCGGAGAGGCGAGCAGTACTTC. This encodes CASIRQGRRGEQYF.

The chain employs TRBV30 and TRBJ2-1; no clear D gene. V was trimmed by 4 bases and J by 5 bases, leaving 6 bases between them. CDR3 length equals 11 residues. Germline CDR1 GTSNPN, CDR2 SVGIG (reference sequence). The CDR3 reads CAWMLNNEQFF. CDR3 DNA: TGTGCCTGGATGCTAAACAATGAGCAGTTCTTC.

The chain joins TRBV4-1 to TRBJ2-7; tentative D call: TRBD2 (7 bases). This CDR3 is built from 16 residues. The V end lost 0 bases, the J end lost 3 bases, and 15 bases lay between the germline ends. Germline V gene lookup returns CDR1 MGHRA and CDR2 YSYEKL. The CDR3 nucleotides read TGCGCCAGCAGCCAAGATCAGGCGGGGGCTAGCTACGAGCAGTACTTC. Translation gives CASSQDQAGASYEQYF.

The gene calls are TRBV9 and TRBJ2-2; 7 positions agree with TRBD1. With 3 bases clipped from V and 5 bases from J, the junction kept 13 bases outside the gene matches. The length of the CDR3 is 17 residues. Germline-derived CDR1 and CDR2 are SGDLS and YYNGEE. The CDR3 nucleotides are TGTGCCAGCAGCGAACCACAGGGGAACGAACCGACCGGGGAGCTGTTTTTT. Translated, it gives CASSEPQGNEPTGELFF.

CDR3 sequence: CSVETLASLQYF. In DNA form, the CDR3 reads TGCAGCGTTGAAACCCTAGCGAGCCTCCAGTACTTC. The V and J genes are TRBV29-1 and TRBJ2-5; weak D call: TRBD2 (6 bases). Germline-derived CDR1 and CDR2 are SQVTM and ANQGSEA. CDR3 length: 12 residues. Trimming cost V 2 bases and J 10 bases, with 14 bases left between them.

The chain uses TRBV7-2 and TRBJ2-1; weak D call: TRBD2 (5 bases). The CDR3 totals 13 residues. Trimming took off 1 base at V and 9 bases at J, with 10 bases between the two ends. Germline assignment: CDR1 SGHTA and CDR2 FQGNSA. The CDR3 reads CASSLDPSGEQFF. The DNA of the CDR3 is TGTGCCAGCAGCTTAGACCCCAGCGGTGAGCAGTTCTTC.

V is TRBV6-1 and J is TRBJ1-1, with D possibly TRBD1 on 5 matching bases. The CDR3 is 13 amino acids. Germline V gene sequence: CDR1 MNHNS, CDR2 SASEGT. Deletions cut 6 bases from V and 2 bases from J, with 10 bases between. This CDR3 reads CASSGGSNTEAFF. In nucleotides, the CDR3 is TGTGCCAGCAGCGGGGGGTCTAACACTGAAGCTTTCTTT.

The rearrangement links TRBV6-1 to TRBJ1-1; tentative D call: TRBD1 (6 bases). The V gene's germline CDR1 is MNHNS and CDR2 SASEGT. V was trimmed by 8 bases and J by 1 base, leaving 14 bases between them. The CDR3 totals 14 residues. The CDR3 region is CASGSGGSNTEAFF. In nucleotides, the CDR3 is TGTGCCAGCGGATCGGGGGGCTCGAACACTGAAGCTTTCTTT.

The chain has TRBV7-6 and TRBJ1-3; TRBD1 aligns across 7 bases. Germline V gene sequence: CDR1 SGHVS, CDR2 FNYEAQ. V lost 1 base and J lost 0; bases outside the gene matches: 6. The length of the CDR3 is 17 residues. The CDR3 nucleotides read TGTGCCAGCAGCTTAGAATCGGGACAGAGCTCTGGAAACACCATATATTTT. Protein sequence: CASSLESGQSSGNTIYF.

The DNA of the CDR3 is TGCGCCAGCAGAGCGGTTGAAAGTTTCAATGAGCAGTTCTTC. This gives the protein CASRAVESFNEQFF. The gene calls are TRBV5-1 and TRBJ2-1, with D maybe TRBD2 (5 bases). This CDR3 is 14 amino acids long. The V end lost 5 bases, the J end lost 6 bases, and 15 bases lay between the germline ends. In germline, CDR1 is SGHRS, CDR2 YFSETQ.

This chain connects TRBV7-6 to TRBJ1-1; tentative D call: TRBD1 (5 bases). With 5 bases removed from V and 3 bases from J, the gap between germline ends came to 10 bases. The length of the CDR3 is 13 residues. From germline, CDR1 is SGHVS and CDR2 FNYEAQ. CDR3 residues: CASSPQVDTEAFF. The DNA of the CDR3 is TGTGCCAGCAGCCCACAGGTGGACACTGAAGCTTTCTTT.

V gene TRBV10-1 combines with J gene TRBJ1-1; 8 nucleotides match TRBD1. Germline V CDR1 and CDR2: WNHNN, SYGVQD (reference sequence). With 6 bases clipped from V and 1 base from J, the junction kept 1 base outside the gene matches. The CDR3 runs to 13 residues. The CDR3 sequence is CASRGQENTEAFF. The DNA for the CDR3 is TGCGCCAGCAGGGGACAGGAGAACACTGAAGCTTTCTTT.

The chain couples TRBV9 to TRBJ2-5; TRBD2 matches 12 bases. The CDR3 totals 18 residues. Germline trimming cut 0 bases from V and 2 bases from J; bases unmatched to any gene: 8. CDR1 and CDR2 from the germline V gene are SGDLS and YYNGEE. CDR3 in DNA: TGTGCCAGCAGCGTAGCTACAATGACTAGCGGGGGACAAGAGACCCAGTACTTC. Its translation is CASSVATMTSGGQETQYF.

The V call is TRBV5-8, the J call TRBJ1-1; the D is unclear. Germline-derived CDR1 and CDR2 are SGHTS and YDEGEE. V lost 7 bases and J 1 base, leaving 8 bases between the germline ends. This CDR3 spans 12 amino acids. The CDR3 coding sequence is TGTGCCAGCTCTCAGGCGAACACTGAAGCTTTCTTT. Protein: CASSQANTEAFF.

The chain combines TRBV11-2 with TRBJ2-7; TRBD1 might be the D (6 bases). CDR1 is SGHAT, CDR2 FQNNGV, per germline. Trimming left V 1 base short and J 4 bases short, with 11 bases between. The CDR3 contains 14 residues. The CDR3 loop is CASSLAGQTYEQYF. In nucleotides, the CDR3 is TGTGCCAGCAGCTTAGCCGGACAGACGTACGAGCAGTACTTC.